Below, 27 T cell receptor beta chains from the same sample are listed, as sequenced in a study of CD8+ T cells in alopecia areata. cDNA serving as the sequencing template came from extracted, reverse transcribed RNA. The table came from immunoSEQ multiplex PCR; TCRdb's copy has only in-frame clones and leaves some out. The table includes roughly 200,000 clones, about 55% detected once. Treatment reported: oral pan-JAK inhibitor, 5-10 mg twice daily. The sequenced sample was CD8+ T cells sorted from blood, obtained at week 24, from a patient treated with tofacitinib. The source of these receptors is a human donor with alopecia areata.

This clone was counted only a few times. The CDR3 protein is CASSQGRTEAFF. CDR3 DNA sequence: TGTGCCAGCAGCCAGGGGAGGACTGAAGCTTTCTTT. V gene TRBV14 combines with J gene TRBJ1-1; D remains ambiguous. Germline V gives CDR1 SGHDN, CDR2 FVKESK. The CDR3 contains 12 residues. V lost 3 bases to trimming and J lost 5 bases, with 7 bases between them.

This clone was found a few times. The chain combines TRBV29-1 with TRBJ2-1; no clear D. Germline CDR1 and CDR2: SQVTM and ANQGSEA. The CDR3 has 11 residues. V lost 5 bases to trimming and J lost 3 bases, with 5 bases between them. The CDR3 here is CSVTSYNEQFF. The CDR3 DNA sequence: TGCAGCGTTACCAGCTACAATGAGCAGTTCTTC.

The J gene is TRBJ1-4, the V gene TRBV4-1; no clear D gene. Trimming removed 2 bases at V and 8 bases at J, with 9 bases between. This CDR3 has 13 amino acids. The germline V gene encodes CDR1 MGHRA and CDR2 YSYEKL. The CDR3: CASSQSLSEKLFF. The CDR3 region has the DNA TGCGCCAGCAGCCAATCGTTGTCGGAAAAACTGTTTTTT.

This clone has more than one count but fewer than ten. Other DNA sequences in this specimen translate into the identical CDR3. This rearrangement joins TRBV19 to TRBJ2-7, with D unresolved. This CDR3 region has 13 residues. The germline V and J ends were trimmed by 2 bases and 3 bases, with 8 bases remaining between them. Germline-derived CDR1 and CDR2 are LNHDA and SQIVND (reference sequence). CDR3 amino acids: CASSISRSYEQYF. Written as DNA, the CDR3 is TGTGCCAGTAGTATATCTCGCAGCTACGAGCAGTACTTC.

V and J are TRBV4-3 and TRBJ1-1; no clear D gene. From germline, CDR1 is LGHNA and CDR2 YSLEER. This CDR3 has 13 residues. V was shortened by 0 bases and J by 6 bases, with 8 bases between the two germline ends. This chain's CDR3 is CASSQDGKAEAFF. The CDR3, as DNA: TGCGCCAGCAGCCAAGATGGGAAGGCTGAAGCTTTCTTT.

This clone has just a few counts. The chain carries TRBV27 and TRBJ2-5; 8 positions agree with TRBD1. J lost 5 bases, V lost 4 bases, and 9 bases had no gene match. The germline CDR1 and CDR2 sequences are MNHEY and SMNVEV (reference sequence). The CDR3 is 15 residues long. The CDR3 is CASSWMQGAHETQYF. Written as DNA, the CDR3 is TGTGCCAGCAGTTGGATGCAGGGGGCGCACGAGACCCAGTACTTC.

The V gene is TRBV6-5, the J gene TRBJ1-1; 7 nucleotides line up with TRBD1. Germline CDR1 is MNHEY and CDR2 is SVGAGI. The V segment lost 5 bases and the J segment 0 bases; nucleotides outside the gene matches: 3. There are 14 residues in the CDR3. The CDR3, as DNA: TGTGCCAGCAGTACCCAGGGGGTGAACACTGAAGCTTTCTTT. Its translation is CASSTQGVNTEAFF.

This chain links TRBV29-1 with TRBJ2-2; 7 bases map to TRBD1. Per germline, CDR1 SQVTM and CDR2 ANQGSEA. Trimming at V came to 4 bases and at J to 5 bases, leaving 4 bases not matched to a gene. This CDR3 comprises 13 residues. The DNA of the CDR3 is TGCAGCGTTGGCCAGGGGGTTACCGGGGAGCTGTTTTTT. Protein: CSVGQGVTGELFF.

This chain joins TRBV11-2 and TRBJ2-3; the D gene could be TRBD1 or TRBD2 (5 bases each). Germline assignment: CDR1 SGHAT and CDR2 FQNNGV. Trimming took off 2 bases at V and 4 bases at J, with 13 bases between the two ends. The CDR3 loop spans 15 amino acids. The CDR3 loop is CASSLIGWGSDTQYF. In DNA form, the CDR3 reads TGTGCCAGCAGCTTAATCGGGTGGGGGTCAGATACGCAGTATTTT.

The chain joins TRBV29-1 to TRBJ2-1; D is possibly TRBD1 or TRBD2 (5 bases each). CDR3 length: 13 residues. The germline gives CDR1 SQVTM, CDR2 ANQGSEA. Trimming left V 4 bases short and J 4 bases short, with 11 bases between. The CDR3 loop reads CSVGRDGYNEQFF. The DNA of the CDR3 is TGCAGCGTTGGCAGGGACGGATACAATGAGCAGTTCTTC.

V is TRBV4-3 and J is TRBJ2-7, with D perhaps matching TRBD2 (6 bases). In germline, CDR1 is LGHNA, CDR2 YSLEER. There are 14 residues in the CDR3. The V gene lost 0 bases and the J gene lost 8 bases, with 14 bases spanning the gap. DNA for the CDR3: TGCGCCAGCAGCCAAGATTCCGGAGGGGCCCAGCAGTACTTC. Translated, it gives CASSQDSGGAQQYF.

This chain uses TRBV5-1 with TRBJ2-1; D gene unclear. V lost 0 bases and J lost 0, with 4 bases in between. The germline CDR1 and CDR2 sequences are SGHRS and YFSETQ. The CDR3 loop spans 14 amino acids. CDR3 coding DNA: TGCGCCAGCAGCTTGGAGAGCTCCTACAATGAGCAGTTCTTC. Encoded protein: CASSLESSYNEQFF.

The CDR3 is CASSLGQTGNTEAFF. The CDR3 coding sequence is TGTGCCAGCAGCTTAGGACAAACAGGGAACACTGAAGCTTTCTTT. The chain joins TRBV7-9 to TRBJ1-1, with D perhaps TRBD1 (5 bases). Germline assignment: CDR1 SEHNR and CDR2 FQNEAQ (reference sequence). This CDR3 comprises 15 residues. V lost 1 base to trimming and J lost 1 base, with 10 bases between them.

This chain joins TRBV5-6 and TRBJ1-2; D may be TRBD1 (6 bases). This CDR3 has 13 amino acids. CDR1 and CDR2 (germline): SGHDT, YYEEEE. Trimming shortened V by 4 bases and J by 2 bases, and 9 bases separated the two germline ends. For the CDR3, the DNA is TGTGCCAGCAGCGAAGGGACAAACTATGGCTACACCTTC. Residues: CASSEGTNYGYTF.

The chain has TRBV7-9 and TRBJ2-3; the D gene is possibly TRBD2 (6 bases). Germline CDR1 reads SEHNR; CDR2 reads FQNEAQ (reference sequence). The CDR3 length is 14 residues. V was clipped by 4 bases and J by 0 bases, with 8 bases between them. CDR3 nucleotides: TGTGCCAGCAGCTACGGGACTAGCACAGATACGCAGTATTTT. Translation gives CASSYGTSTDTQYF.

The chain has TRBV7-3 and TRBJ2-5; 8 bases line up with TRBD2. This CDR3 comprises 14 residues. Germline assignment: CDR1 SGHTA and CDR2 FQGTGA. The V gene end was trimmed by 3 bases and the J gene end by 6 bases; junction bases not matched to a gene: 6. CDR3 nucleotides: TGTGCCAGCAGCTTGAGCGGGGGCAGAAAGACCCAGTACTTC. This encodes CASSLSGGRKTQYF.

The rearrangement joins TRBV9 to TRBJ1-1, with TRBD1 as a possible D gene (5 bases). V was shortened by 5 bases and J by 3 bases, with 14 bases between the two germline ends. CDR3 length: 14 amino acids. The germline gives CDR1 SGDLS, CDR2 YYNGEE. The CDR3 loop reads CASSLRDGYTEAFF. CDR3 sequence (DNA): TGTGCCAGCAGTCTTAGGGACGGATACACTGAAGCTTTCTTT.

The rearrangement uses TRBV5-6 and TRBJ1-5; D unresolved. The CDR3 runs 16 residues. Trimming stripped 1 base from V and 3 bases from J, with 14 bases between. The germline V gene has CDR1 SGHDT and CDR2 YYEEEE. The CDR3 nucleotides read TGTGCCAGCAGCTTGTACGAAGACGGTGACAATCAGCCCCAGCATTTT. Translated, it gives CASSLYEDGDNQPQHF.

This chain links TRBV7-9 with TRBJ2-6; D possibly matches TRBD1 or TRBD2 (5 bases each). Germline V lookup: CDR1 SEHNR, CDR2 FQNEAQ (reference sequence). V dropped 7 bases and J dropped 1 base, with 17 bases sitting between them. The CDR3 extends over 17 amino acids. The CDR3 DNA is TGTGCCAGCAACCCGGGACCGGGGAGATCTGGGGCCAACGTCCTGACTTTC. This gives the protein CASNPGPGRSGANVLTF.

The chain links TRBV29-1 to TRBJ1-2; TRBD1 aligns across 9 bases. Germline CDR1 SQVTM, CDR2 ANQGSEA. Trimming cost V 3 bases and J 6 bases; bases outside gene matches: 5. The CDR3 has 13 amino acids. The CDR3 DNA follows: TGCAGCGTTGACCCGGGACAGGGTAATGGCTACACCTTC. Encoded protein: CSVDPGQGNGYTF.

In this sample, this clone turned up a few times. This chain connects TRBV29-1 to TRBJ2-7; TRBD1 agrees at 9 bases. Germline V CDR1 and CDR2: SQVTM, ANQGSEA. CDR3 length: 13 residues. Trimming removed 6 bases from V and 4 bases from J; junction bases left unmatched: 7. CDR3 sequence (DNA): TGCAGCGTAATTACAGGGGGCTCGTACGAGCAGTACTTC. Its translation: CSVITGGSYEQYF.

The J gene is TRBJ1-2, the V gene TRBV9; D remains ambiguous. The CDR3 runs 12 residues. Deletions cut 0 bases from V and 7 bases from J, with 7 bases between. Germline V lookup: CDR1 SGDLS, CDR2 YYNGEE. The CDR3 protein is CASSVGSLGYTF. The DNA for the CDR3 is TGTGCCAGCAGCGTAGGGTCCCTTGGCTACACCTTC.

This rearrangement joins TRBV11-2 to TRBJ1-1; the D gene is possibly TRBD1 (5 bases). The V end was cut by 2 bases, the J end by 1 base, with 11 bases between. There are 15 residues in the CDR3. Germline V lookup: CDR1 SGHAT, CDR2 FQNNGV. CDR3 sequence reads: CASSLNRQTNTEAFF. The DNA of the CDR3 is TGTGCCAGCAGCTTAAATCGACAGACGAACACTGAAGCTTTCTTT.

The chain recombines TRBV11-2 with TRBJ2-1; D gene ambiguous. V lost 1 base and J 2 bases, leaving 9 bases between the germline ends. The CDR3 covers 15 residues. CDR1 and CDR2 from the germline V gene are SGHAT and FQNNGV. The CDR3 loop is CASSLGGSTYNEQFF. The CDR3 DNA reads as TGTGCCAGCAGCTTAGGCGGCTCTACCTACAATGAGCAGTTCTTC.

This chain connects TRBV5-6 to TRBJ1-5; D not resolved. This CDR3 comprises 15 residues. The germline gives CDR1 SGHDT, CDR2 YYEEEE. Between the trimmed V and J ends, which lost 4 bases and 1 base, there was a span of 12 bases. CDR3 sequence: CASSLGIMSNQPQHF. The CDR3 DNA sequence: TGTGCCAGCAGCCTGGGAATTATGAGCAATCAGCCCCAGCATTTT.

This sequence joins TRBV4-3 and TRBJ2-3; D is perhaps TRBD1 (7 bases). Trimming removed 4 bases from V and 4 bases from J, with 15 bases in between. There are 15 residues in the CDR3. Germline V gene sequence: CDR1 LGHNA, CDR2 YSLEER. The CDR3 bases are TGCGCCAGCAGCCTACGACAGGGACTCGCAGATACGCAGTATTTT. Protein sequence: CASSLRQGLADTQYF.

This clone has a single count. This chain links TRBV5-6 with TRBJ2-1, with 10 bases identical to TRBD2. The CDR3 length is 16 residues. V dropped 2 bases and J dropped 0; count of bases not matched to a gene: 2. CDR1 SGHDT and CDR2 YYEEEE come from the germline V gene. The DNA for the CDR3 is TGTGCCAGCAGCTTACTAGCGGGGAGCTCCTACAATGAGCAGTTCTTC. Translating gives CASSLLAGSSYNEQFF.